This entry is about one T cell receptor beta chain. The antigen remains undetermined. After constant-region reverse-primer amplification, full-length variable regions underwent semi-nested PCR with Nested Universal Primer A. Each CDR3 protein is one row after TCRdb ran MiXCR on the 5' RACE reads. The sample contains over 8,000 distinct CDR3 sequences, 68% of which appear only once. Study results and caveats: Tumor-infiltrating Treg TCR alpha and beta sequences overlapped most with tumor naive CD4+ T cells, then blood naive.

V was clipped by 3 bases and J by 2 bases, with 4 bases between them. The CDR3 totals 12 residues. Per the germline V gene, CDR1 is MDHEN and CDR2 is SYDVKM. Purified naive CD4+ T cells were depleted of CD25+ Tregs. The sequence was collected from a female donor with breast cancer. This sequence joins TRBV28 and TRBJ1-1, with D hard to call. Sequencing was carried out using tumor-infiltrating naive CD4+ T cells sorted from the breast tumor. The subset here: naive CD4+ T cells, CD4+CD45RA+CD25-. The CDR3 protein is CASSLGNTEAFF. DNA for the CDR3: TGTGCCAGCAGTTTGGGTAACACTGAAGCTTTCTTT. Filled out from reference TRBV28 and TRBJ1-1, the complete variable domain reads DVKVTQSSRYLVKRTGEKVFLECVQDMDHENMFWYRQDPGLGLRLIYFSYDVKMKEKGDIPEGYSVSREKKERFSLILESASTNQTSMYLCASSLGNTEAFFGQGTRLTVV.